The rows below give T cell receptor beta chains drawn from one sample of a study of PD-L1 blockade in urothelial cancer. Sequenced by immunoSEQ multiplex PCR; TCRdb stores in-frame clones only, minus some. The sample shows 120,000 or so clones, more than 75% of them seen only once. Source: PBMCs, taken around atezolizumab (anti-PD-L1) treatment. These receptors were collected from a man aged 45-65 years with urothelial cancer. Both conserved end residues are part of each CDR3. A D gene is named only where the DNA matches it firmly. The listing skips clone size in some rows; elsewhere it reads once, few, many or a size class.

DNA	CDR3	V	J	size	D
TGCGCCAGCAGCGGCTCCTTCCCGGGACAGGCGGGTCCTGGGAGCACTGAAGCTTTCTTT	CASSGSFPGQAGPGSTEAFF	TRBV5-1	TRBJ1-1	NA	TRBD1
TGTGCCAGCTCACCCTACCTCCAAGAGACCCAGTACTTC	CASSPYLQETQYF	TRBV18	TRBJ2-5	NA	NA
TGTGCCAGCAGCCAAAACAGGGCTTCGTTGGCTAATGAAAAACTGTTTTTT	CASSQNRASLANEKLFF	TRBV4-2	TRBJ1-4	NA	NA
TGTGCCAGCAGTTACGTCAGGGGGCCTCTTCAAGAGACCCAGTACTTC	CASSYVRGPLQETQYF	TRBV6-5	TRBJ2-5	NA	TRBD1
TGTGCCAGCAGCTTTCAGGGGGCGAACACCGGGGAGCTGTTTTTT	CASSFQGANTGELFF	TRBV5-4	TRBJ2-2	NA	TRBD1
TGTGCCAGCCAGGTCCCGGGACTAGCCTACAATGAGCAGTTCTTC	CASQVPGLAYNEQFF	TRBV6-1	TRBJ2-1	NA	TRBD2
TGTGCCAGTAGGAGGGAAGGTTTCGGACAGCCCCAGCATTTT	CASRREGFGQPQHF	TRBV19	TRBJ1-5	NA	NA
TGCGCCAGCAGCCTTAGCGGGAGATTCAATGAGCAGTTCTTC	CASSLSGRFNEQFF	TRBV10-1	TRBJ2-1	NA	TRBD2
TGCAGCGTTGTAGGTATTTCTGGGGGGACCTCCTACGAGCAGTACTTC	CSVVGISGGTSYEQYF	TRBV29-1	TRBJ2-7	NA	NA
TGTGCCAGCAGCCGACAGGGTCTTGCAGATACGCAGTATTTT	CASSRQGLADTQYF	TRBV7-9	TRBJ2-3	NA	TRBD1
TGTGCCAGCAGCTCGAAAGGACTAGCGGGAGGGGCGGATACGCAGTATTTT	CASSSKGLAGGADTQYF	TRBV11-3	TRBJ2-3	NA	TRBD2
TGTGCCAGCAGTTTAGGTAGCTCCTACAATGAGCAGTTCTTC	CASSLGSSYNEQFF	TRBV28	TRBJ2-1	NA	NA
TGCGCCAGCAGCCAAGGGGGGACAGGGTTTGGCTACACCTTC	CASSQGGTGFGYTF	TRBV4-1	TRBJ1-2	NA	TRBD1
TGCGCCAGCAGCCCTTCCAGCGGGAGAAGCGGCTACGAGCAGTACTTC	CASSPSSGRSGYEQYF	TRBV5-1	TRBJ2-7	NA	TRBD2
TGCGCCAGCAGCTTGACTAGCGGGAGTTTCACCAATGAGCAGTTCTTC	CASSLTSGSFTNEQFF	TRBV5-1	TRBJ2-1	NA	TRBD2
TGTGCCAGCAGTTACACCCGGGGCACTGAAGCTTTCTTT	CASSYTRGTEAFF	TRBV6-5	TRBJ1-1	NA	NA
TGTGCCAGTAGTACCCCGGGGGTTGCCTACGAGCAGTACTTC	CASSTPGVAYEQYF	TRBV19	TRBJ2-7	NA	NA
TGCGCCAGCAGGAAACTAGCGGGAGGTAATGAGCAGTTCTTC	CASRKLAGGNEQFF	TRBV5-1	TRBJ2-1	once	TRBD2